The next 28 T cell receptor beta chains were all read from a single sample in a study of shared clonotypes between healthy human individuals. TCRdb's table, derived via immunoSEQ multiplex PCR, lists solely in-frame clones and lacks some. The sample has about 100,000 clones, roughly 70% seen once. Sequencing used memory CD8+ T cells sorted from blood. The sample's subset: CD45RO+ cells pooled with CCR7-negative TemRA cells. The receptor set was obtained from a woman aged 25 to 45 in good health.

This chain's CDR3 is CASSQVIGRSYEQYF. DNA for the CDR3: TGTGCCAGCAGCCAAGTGATAGGGCGATCCTACGAGCAGTACTTC. The chain is built from TRBV4-2 and TRBJ2-7; D not certain. The CDR3 consists of 15 residues. V was shortened by 1 base and J by 1 base, with 11 bases between the two germline ends. The V gene's germline CDR1 is LGHNA and CDR2 YNFKEQ.

The genes are TRBV25-1 and TRBJ1-1; the D is unclear. The V gene's germline CDR1 is MGHDK and CDR2 SYGVNS. The V end was cut by 2 bases, the J end by 6 bases, with 10 bases between. This CDR3 has 13 residues. CDR3 residues: CASSEGSAPEAFF. CDR3 in DNA: TGTGCCAGCAGTGAAGGATCGGCCCCTGAAGCTTTCTTT.

As to this clone: This CDR3 is also generated by other DNA sequences in the sample. The chain joins TRBV6-1 to TRBJ1-5; possibly TRBD1 for D (6 bases). The CDR3 is 14 amino acids. The germline V gene has CDR1 MNHNS and CDR2 SASEGT. Trimming left V 2 bases short and J 4 bases short, with 9 bases between. Written as DNA, the CDR3 is TGTGCCAGCAGTGAATCAAGGGGGAATCAGCCCCAGCATTTT. Translated, it gives CASSESRGNQPQHF.

This clone was seen repeatedly, ten times or more. The chain uses TRBV6-1 and TRBJ2-3; 10 bases line up with TRBD1. Per the germline V gene, CDR1 is MNHNS and CDR2 is SASEGT. The CDR3 spans 15 residues. The J segment lost 4 bases and the V segment lost 7 bases, leaving 8 bases of the junction unmatched. The CDR3 region has the DNA TGTGCCAGCATCATTGGGGGGACAGGGGCAGATACGCAGTATTTT. Translation: CASIIGGTGADTQYF.

This clone appeared once. The chain is built from TRBV7-9 and TRBJ2-2; D call uncertain. Germline CDR1 is SEHNR and CDR2 is FQNEAQ (reference sequence). The CDR3 length is 15 residues. V was trimmed by 4 bases and J by 6 bases, leaving 15 bases between them. The CDR3 protein is CASSSVVGEAGELFF. The DNA for the CDR3 is TGTGCCAGCAGCTCCGTGGTGGGTGAGGCCGGGGAGCTGTTTTTT.

CDR3: CASSKGGGRGLTDTQYF. DNA of the CDR3: TGTGCCAGCAGCAAAGGAGGGGGTCGGGGGCTCACAGATACGCAGTATTTT. This sequence joins TRBV21-1 and TRBJ2-3. TRBV21-1 is noted as a pseudogene. The CDR3 has 17 amino acids.

V usage is TRBV18 and J usage is TRBJ2-7; TRBD2 aligns across 8 bases. Germline assignment: CDR1 KGHSH and CDR2 LQKENI. V trimming: 0 bases; J trimming: 2 bases; junction bases outside the gene matches: 0. The CDR3 consists of 14 residues. This chain's CDR3 is CASSPPGLAYEQYF. The DNA for the CDR3 is TGTGCCAGCTCACCACCGGGACTAGCCTACGAGCAGTACTTC. The full variable domain, in which reference TRBV18 and TRBJ2-7 provide the parts outside the CDR3, is NAGVMQNPRHLVRRRGQEARLRCSPMKGHSHVYWYRQLPEEGLKFMVYLQKENIIDESGMPKERFSAEFPKEGPSILRIQQVVRGDSAAYFCASSPPGLAYEQYFGPGTRLTVT.

V usage is TRBV5-1 and J usage is TRBJ1-4, with 7 bases matching TRBD1. J lost 4 bases, V lost 4 bases, and 7 bases had no gene match. The CDR3 runs 15 residues. Germline V gives CDR1 SGHRS, CDR2 YFSETQ. The CDR3 DNA reads TGCGCCAGCAGCGACTCCGGGACAGTTAATGAAAAACTGTTTTTT. It translates to CASSDSGTVNEKLFF.

There are many counts of this clone. V usage is TRBV6-1 and J usage is TRBJ2-5; D might be TRBD2 (5 bases). The end of the DNA aligns better with TRBJ2-7, so the J call may be wrong. The germline gives CDR1 MNHNS, CDR2 SASEGT. The CDR3 extends over 15 amino acids. CDR3 DNA: TGTGCCAGCAGTGAAGAAGGAGGTGGGTACTACGAGCAGTACTTC. It is translated as CASSEEGGGYYEQYF.

Only a few counts were recorded for this clone. The chain joins TRBV7-9 to TRBJ2-5, with D perhaps matching TRBD2 (5 bases). This CDR3 region has 15 residues. Trimming left V 3 bases short and J 0 bases short, with 11 bases between. Germline assignment: CDR1 SEHNR and CDR2 FQNEAQ (reference sequence). CDR3 DNA: TGTGCCAGCAGCTTGGACCCGGGGTACCAAGAGACCCAGTACTTC. This codes for CASSLDPGYQETQYF.

The chain joins TRBV6-4 to TRBJ2-1; TRBD1 matches 10 bases. The length of the CDR3 is 15 residues. The trim removed 3 bases at V and 10 bases at J, leaving 9 bases unmatched. Germline lookup yields CDR1 MRHNA and CDR2 SNTAGT. CDR3 region: CASSEGQGDSGEQFF. DNA for the CDR3: TGTGCCAGCAGTGAAGGACAGGGGGATAGTGGGGAGCAGTTCTTC.

The CDR3 DNA sequence: TGTGCCAGCAGCCAAGTAGGGACTAGCGGGAGCACAGATACGCAGTATTTT. Amino acid sequence: CASSQVGTSGSTDTQYF. V and J are TRBV4-2 and TRBJ2-3, with 12 bases fitting TRBD2. CDR1 and CDR2 from the germline V gene are LGHNA and YNFKEQ. The J segment lost 0 bases and the V segment lost 1 base, leaving 2 bases of the junction unmatched. CDR3 size: 17 residues.

V is TRBV2 and J is TRBJ1-5; D is perhaps TRBD1 (6 bases). This CDR3 region has 14 residues. Germline CDR1 SNHLY, CDR2 FYNNEI. The ends were cut back, 3 bases at V and 6 bases at J, with 12 bases in the middle. CDR3: CASSEWGASQPQHF. CDR3 bases: TGTGCCAGCAGTGAGTGGGGGGCTAGTCAGCCCCAGCATTTT.

The chain recombines TRBV4-1 with TRBJ2-1; TRBD2 matches 8 bases. Germline V CDR1 and CDR2: MGHRA, YSYEKL. The CDR3 sequence is 16 residues long. The V and J ends lost 0 bases and 7 bases, in that order; junction bases with no gene match: 8. The CDR3, as DNA: TGCGCCAGCAGCCAAGAATCCGCTAGCGGGTCTAATGAGCAGTTCTTC. Protein product: CASSQESASGSNEQFF.

This chain connects TRBV18 to TRBJ1-5, with 7 bases identical to TRBD1. V gave up 2 bases and J gave up 7 bases; unmatched junction bases: 11. Germline V gene sequence: CDR1 KGHSH, CDR2 LQKENI. CDR3 length equals 16 residues. CDR3 sequence (DNA): TGTGCCAGCTCACCAGAGGGGGCCCTGTTTCGGCAGCCCCAGCATTTT. Translating gives CASSPEGALFRQPQHF.

The J gene is TRBJ1-5, the V gene TRBV30; no firm D call. CDR1 GTSNPN and CDR2 SVGIG come from the germline V gene (reference sequence). This CDR3 contains 14 residues. The V end lost 0 bases, the J end lost 4 bases, and 10 bases lay between the germline ends. Here the CDR3 reads CAWSVGQDNQPQHF. CDR3 sequence (DNA): TGTGCCTGGAGTGTAGGTCAGGATAATCAGCCCCAGCATTTT.

The chain employs TRBV28 and TRBJ2-5, with TRBD2 identical over 12 bases. V lost 4 bases to trimming and J lost 4 bases; unmatched junction nucleotides: 7. This CDR3 comprises 16 residues. The germline V gene encodes CDR1 MDHEN and CDR2 SYDVKM. The CDR3 loop reads CASSYPLAGGGETQYF. The CDR3 bases are TGTGCCAGCAGTTACCCTCTAGCGGGAGGGGGAGAGACCCAGTACTTC.

The genes are TRBV5-1 and TRBJ2-7; D might be TRBD1 (5 bases). Trimming cost V 2 bases and J 2 bases, with 8 bases left between them. The CDR3 consists of 13 residues. CDR1 SGHRS and CDR2 YFSETQ come from the germline V gene. The CDR3 here is CASSFAGTYEQYF. The CDR3 nucleotides are TGCGCCAGCAGCTTCGCAGGGACCTACGAGCAGTACTTC.

This rearrangement joins TRBV29-1 to TRBJ1-1; 7 bases map to TRBD1. Germline lookup yields CDR1 SQVTM and CDR2 ANQGSEA. V lost 6 bases to trimming and J lost 0 bases; unmatched junction nucleotides: 4. There are 13 residues in the CDR3. The CDR3 loop reads CSVRDRLNTEAFF. The CDR3 DNA follows: TGCAGCGTCCGGGACAGACTGAACACTGAAGCTTTCTTT.

This clone was recorded at least ten times. The genes are TRBV15 and TRBJ2-3; D may correspond to TRBD1 or TRBD2 (6 bases each). With 0 bases removed from V and 6 bases from J, the gap between germline ends came to 13 bases. The CDR3 contains 15 residues. The germline CDR1 and CDR2 sequences are LNHNV and YYDKDF (reference sequence). This chain's CDR3 is CATSRDSGGVDTQYF. The CDR3 nucleotides read TGTGCCACCAGCAGAGATTCCGGGGGCGTGGATACGCAGTATTTT.

The chain links TRBV7-8 to TRBJ1-1; no reliable D call. Trimming stripped 6 bases from V and 8 bases from J, with 16 bases between. The CDR3 sequence is 13 residues long. Germline-derived CDR1 and CDR2 are SGHVS and FQNEAQ. The CDR3 here is CASSETDRAEAFF. The DNA of the CDR3 is TGTGCCAGCAGTGAAACAGACCGGGCGGAAGCTTTCTTT.

The chain is built from TRBV9 and TRBJ2-3; D gene unclear. This CDR3 is 14 amino acids long. The V end was cut by 0 bases, the J end by 0 bases, with 5 bases between. The germline V gene encodes CDR1 SGDLS and CDR2 YYNGEE. CDR3 sequence (DNA): TGTGCCAGCAGCGTAGCGGCTAGCACAGATACGCAGTATTTT. Translation: CASSVAASTDTQYF.

V usage is TRBV29-1 and J usage is TRBJ2-5; perhaps TRBD1 as D (6 bases). The J call may not be correct, given that the DNA end is closer to TRBJ2-7. This CDR3 has 13 amino acids. CDR1 and CDR2 from the germline V gene are SQVTM and ANQGSEA. The CDR3 nucleotides read TGCAGCGTCGCCTCAGGGGACGGTAGCGAGCAGTACTTC. Amino acid sequence: CSVASGDGSEQYF.

This chain uses TRBV29-1 with TRBJ2-7, with D possibly being TRBD2 (6 bases). CDR1 SQVTM and CDR2 ANQGSEA come from the germline V gene. Deletions cut 3 bases from V and 7 bases from J, with 16 bases between. This CDR3 is 13 amino acids long. CDR3 loop: CSVEAGAGREQYF. The CDR3 DNA sequence: TGCAGCGTTGAGGCGGGTGCGGGGAGGGAGCAGTACTTC.

This clone was recorded only once. This chain uses TRBV28 with TRBJ1-1; D is ambiguous. The CDR3 is made up of 13 amino acids. V was clipped by 2 bases and J by 8 bases, with 12 bases between them. Looked up from germline, CDR1 is MDHEN and CDR2 is SYDVKM. The CDR3 sequence is CASSLAPGAEAFF. The CDR3 DNA is TGTGCCAGCAGTTTAGCCCCGGGAGCCGAAGCTTTCTTT.

This clone was counted only a few times. This chain's CDR3 is CASSEDRDVTYEQYF. DNA for the CDR3: TGCGCCAGCAGCGAAGACAGGGACGTAACCTACGAGCAGTACTTC. J is TRBJ2-7 and V is TRBV10-2, with 7 positions matching TRBD1. Germline CDR1 and CDR2: WSHSY and SAAADI. The J segment lost 2 bases and the V segment lost 6 bases, leaving 10 bases of the junction unmatched. This CDR3 has 15 amino acids.

The genes are TRBV29-1 and TRBJ2-7; maybe TRBD1 (6 bases). The CDR3 totals 15 residues. V was trimmed by 2 bases and J by 0 bases, leaving 14 bases between them. CDR1 is SQVTM and CDR2 is ANQGSEA in the germline V gene. The CDR3 DNA is TGCAGCGTTGAAACAGGGAACAGGGCCTCCTACGAGCAGTACTTC. Translating it yields CSVETGNRASYEQYF.

The chain recombines TRBV27 with TRBJ1-2; perhaps TRBD1 as D (5 bases). Per the germline V gene, CDR1 is MNHEY and CDR2 is SMNVEV (reference sequence). Trimming stripped 2 bases from V and 6 bases from J, with 16 bases between. The CDR3 has 15 residues. CDR3 sequence: CASSLTGRAIDGYTF. In DNA, the CDR3 is TGTGCCAGCAGTTTAACTGGCAGGGCAATAGATGGCTACACCTTC.